The entry below gives a single TCR beta chain sequence along with its context. This specimen comes from a study of technical replicates of blood from a handful of donors. The germline V gene has CDR1 MDHEN and CDR2 SYDVKM. V lost 3 bases and J 5 bases, leaving 10 bases between the germline ends. This CDR3 spans 13 amino acids. Sequencing used immunoSEQ multiplex PCR; TCRdb keeps in-frame clones, though not all of them. The sample lists approximately 68,000 clones, 95% to 98% occurring once. The TCR originated in a human donor in good health. The source material was T cells isolated from PBMCs. The chain links TRBV28 to TRBJ2-5, with D possibly TRBD2 on 6 matching bases. CDR3 bases: TGTGCCAGCAGTTTGGGAGGTCGCGAGACCCAGTACTTC. This codes for CASSLGGRETQYF. Filled out from reference TRBV28 and TRBJ2-5, the complete variable domain reads DVKVTQSSRYLVKRTGEKVFLECVQDMDHENMFWYRQDPGLGLRLIYFSYDVKMKEKGDIPEGYSVSREKKERFSLILESASTNQTSMYLCASSLGGRETQYFGPGTRLLVL.